The 20 T cell receptor beta chains given below trace back to one sample, sequenced in a study of T cell repertoires in cytomegalovirus infection. These receptors lack a known antigen. Via MiXCR, TCRdb re-called the reads, giving one row per CDR3 protein. The sample lists about 220,000 distinct CDR3 sequences; about 38% were seen once. Sequenced material: CD8+ T cells from cultured PBMCs, taken from culture after CMV antigen stimulation. All receptors come from a human donor in good health (CMV status not recorded). Some clones in this sample may be carry-over from other donors' samples.

This chain uses TRBV7-3 with TRBJ2-1; D may correspond to TRBD1 or TRBD2 (6 bases each). This CDR3 contains 14 residues. Per the germline V gene, CDR1 is SGHTA and CDR2 is FQGTGA. V lost 6 bases and J 8 bases, leaving 17 bases between the germline ends. CDR3 amino acids: CASSIIGGSDEQFF. DNA of the CDR3: TGTGCCAGCAGTATCATCGGGGGCTCGGATGAGCAGTTCTTC.

This clonotype appeared a single time. The chain couples TRBV19 to TRBJ2-7; TRBD1 matches 8 bases. The CDR3 consists of 14 residues. The V segment lost 3 bases and the J segment 4 bases; nucleotides outside the gene matches: 5. CDR1 LNHDA and CDR2 SQIVND come from the germline V gene (reference sequence). Here the CDR3 reads CASSISRGQYEQYF. The CDR3, as DNA: TGTGCCAGTAGTATCAGCAGGGGGCAATACGAGCAGTACTTC.

This clonotype was detected many times. The chain links TRBV7-2 to TRBJ2-1; possibly TRBD2 for D (6 bases). Germline V CDR1 and CDR2: SGHTA, FQGNSA. The CDR3 sequence is 15 residues long. Trimming pared 4 bases from V and 10 bases from J, leaving 20 bases between. The DNA for the CDR3 is TGTGCCAGCAGCTCCTCGGGGGTCCTACTAGACGAGCAGTTCTTC. Its translation: CASSSSGVLLDEQFF.

This clonotype was observed at least ten times. V and J are TRBV7-8 and TRBJ2-5; weak D call: TRBD1 (5 bases). Trimming pared 0 bases from V and 3 bases from J, leaving 8 bases between. Germline CDR1 and CDR2: SGHVS and FQNEAQ. The CDR3 length is 14 residues. The CDR3 sequence: CASSLARREETQYF. Here the CDR3 DNA reads TGTGCCAGCAGCTTAGCGCGCAGGGAAGAGACCCAGTACTTC.

The rearrangement links TRBV9 to TRBJ2-7; 7 nucleotides line up with TRBD1. Unmatched junction bases numbered 17, after V lost 4 bases and J lost 4 bases. CDR1 is SGDLS and CDR2 is YYNGEE in the germline V gene. CDR3 length: 17 amino acids. CDR3 DNA: TGTGCCAGCAGCTTTAGAGAAACAGGGGTGGGAGTTTACGAGCAGTACTTC. It translates to CASSFRETGVGVYEQYF.

This clonotype appeared a few times. This rearrangement joins TRBV6-1 to TRBJ2-1; 10 bases are shared with TRBD1. Losses at the gene ends were 6 bases for V and 3 bases for J; bases not matched to a gene: 5. The CDR3 is made up of 15 amino acids. Looked up from germline, CDR1 is MNHNS and CDR2 is SASEGT. CDR3 in amino acids: CASRDRDRGYNEQFF. As DNA, the CDR3 is TGTGCCAGCAGGGACCGGGACAGGGGCTACAATGAGCAGTTCTTC.

This chain connects TRBV19 to TRBJ1-3; 8 bases match TRBD1. With V trimmed by 7 bases and J by 0 bases, 8 bases remained unmatched. Germline V gene sequence: CDR1 LNHDA, CDR2 SQIVND (reference sequence). This CDR3 has 16 residues. CDR3 bases: TGTGCCAGTATCTCACGGACAGGGCGCTCTGGAAACACCATATATTTT. This sequence encodes CASISRTGRSGNTIYF.

The chain links TRBV27 to TRBJ1-1; 9 bases line up with TRBD1. The CDR3 sequence is 16 residues long. CDR1 is MNHEY, CDR2 SMNVEV, per germline (reference sequence). Trimming cost V 5 bases and J 4 bases; bases outside gene matches: 11. The CDR3, as DNA: TGTGCCAGCAGTACCACCGGGACAGGGATGGCCACTGAAGCTTTCTTT. This sequence encodes CASSTTGTGMATEAFF.

The V call is TRBV25-1, the J call TRBJ1-5; D perhaps matches TRBD1 (5 bases). Germline V gene lookup returns CDR1 MGHDK and CDR2 SYGVNS. Trimming took off 2 bases at V and 6 bases at J, with 8 bases between the two ends. The CDR3 sequence is 13 residues long. The CDR3 DNA reads as TGTGCCAGCAGTGAACAGGGTTTTCAGCCCCAGCATTTT. Translated, it gives CASSEQGFQPQHF.

The chain couples TRBV10-3 to TRBJ2-5, with 9 bases lining up with TRBD1. V lost 10 bases, J lost 2 bases, and 8 bases stayed unmatched. This CDR3 contains 14 residues. Germline V CDR1 and CDR2: ENHRY, SYGVKD. The CDR3 sequence is CATYSGTGQETQYF. The DNA for the CDR3 is TGTGCCACCTACTCCGGGACAGGGCAAGAGACCCAGTACTTC.

This clonotype was detected a few times. The chain uses TRBV7-9 and TRBJ2-7; D gene ambiguous. CDR1 and CDR2 from the germline V gene are SEHNR and FQNEAQ (reference sequence). V lost 3 bases to trimming and J lost 1 base, with 7 bases between them. The CDR3 loop spans 13 amino acids. For the CDR3, the DNA is TGTGCCAGCAGCTTCGCCAGTTCCTACGAGCAGTACTTC. Translating it yields CASSFASSYEQYF.

Worth noting for this clonotype: This clone may be a read error of a much larger clone one base away. J is TRBJ2-1 and V is TRBV7-6, with D unclear. V was cut by 0 bases and J by 0 bases, with 3 bases left in between. Germline V CDR1 and CDR2: SGHVS, FNYEAQ. This CDR3 comprises 14 residues. The CDR3 bases are TGTGCCAGCAGCTTAGCGAGCTCCTACAATGAGCAGTTCTTC. This gives the protein CASSLASSYNEQFF.

The V call is TRBV12-3 or TRBV12-4, the J call TRBJ1-4, with D perhaps matching TRBD1 (5 bases). Trimming cost V 5 bases and J 5 bases, with 12 bases left between them. The CDR3 length is 14 residues. CDR3 bases: TGTGCCAGCAGTCTAACGGGGCTCAATGAAAAACTGTTTTTT. This gives the protein CASSLTGLNEKLFF.

This clonotype showed up many times. CDR3 loop: CASSPSPPRREGRDEQFF. CDR3 coding DNA: TGTGCCAGCAGCCCCTCCCCCCCCCGGCGGGAGGGCCGCGATGAGCAGTTCTTC. The chain has TRBV7-6 and TRBJ2-1; 9 bases agree with TRBD2. Losses at the gene ends were 5 bases for V and 8 bases for J; bases not matched to a gene: 19. Germline V gene sequence: CDR1 SGHVS, CDR2 FNYEAQ. This CDR3 has 18 amino acids.

This clonotype was observed a few times. The chain uses TRBV19 and TRBJ2-1; D uncertain. The germline V gene has CDR1 LNHDA and CDR2 SQIVND (reference sequence). The V and J ends lost 0 bases and 12 bases respectively, with 12 bases between them. The CDR3 covers 13 residues. The CDR3 protein is CASSIDQIARQFF. The CDR3 bases are TGTGCCAGTAGTATAGATCAGATTGCAAGGCAGTTCTTC.

The genes are TRBV20-1 and TRBJ2-1; 9 bases align to TRBD2. Trimming removed 6 bases from V and 7 bases from J; junction bases left unmatched: 10. This CDR3 is built from 14 residues. Germline values: CDR1 DFQATT, CDR2 SNEGSKA (reference sequence). The CDR3 bases are TGCAGTGCACCAGGGGCGGGGGGGCCGAATGAGCAGTTCTTC. The encoded protein is CSAPGAGGPNEQFF.

A few counts support this clonotype. The chain links TRBV11-2 to TRBJ1-4; D may be TRBD1 (6 bases). Germline V gene lookup returns CDR1 SGHAT and CDR2 FQNNGV. V lost 4 bases and J lost 8, with 17 bases in between. The length of the CDR3 is 15 residues. The CDR3 nucleotides are TGTGCCAGCAGCTCCCCGGGCAGGGGCAGGGAAAAACTGTTTTTT. This codes for CASSSPGRGREKLFF.

J is TRBJ1-2 and V is TRBV7-8; 7 bases match TRBD1. V shed 7 bases, J shed 5 bases, and the junction held 13 bases outside the gene matches. From germline, CDR1 is SGHVS and CDR2 FQNEAQ. The CDR3 consists of 15 residues. As DNA, the CDR3 is TGTGCCAGCACAGGTCCCTCCCTCAGGGGGTATGGCTACACCTTC. Translating it yields CASTGPSLRGYGYTF.

The CDR3 loop reads CASSLGRGGPYNEQFF. The DNA of the CDR3 is TGTGCCAGCAGTTTAGGGCGGGGGGGCCCCTACAATGAGCAGTTCTTC. The J gene is TRBJ2-1, the V gene TRBV12-3 or TRBV12-4, with TRBD2 matching over 9 bases. Losses at the gene ends were 1 base for V and 2 bases for J; bases not matched to a gene: 3. This CDR3 is 16 amino acids long.

The CDR3, as DNA: TGTGCCAGCAGCTTAGGGGGTGACAGTTCCAATCAGCCCCAGCATTTT. Translating gives CASSLGGDSSNQPQHF. The chain combines TRBV7-9 with TRBJ1-5; maybe TRBD1 (5 bases). The CDR3 loop spans 16 amino acids. Germline V gene lookup returns CDR1 SEHNR and CDR2 FQNEAQ (reference sequence). Trimming took off 1 base at V and 3 bases at J, with 13 bases between the two ends. Drawing the rest from reference TRBV7-9 and TRBJ1-5, the complete variable domain is DTGVSQNPRHKITKRGQNVTFRCDPISEHNRLYWYRQTLGQGPEFLTYFQNEAQLEKSRLLSDRFSAERPKGSFSTLEIQRTEQGDSAMYLCASSLGGDSSNQPQHFGDGTRLSIL.